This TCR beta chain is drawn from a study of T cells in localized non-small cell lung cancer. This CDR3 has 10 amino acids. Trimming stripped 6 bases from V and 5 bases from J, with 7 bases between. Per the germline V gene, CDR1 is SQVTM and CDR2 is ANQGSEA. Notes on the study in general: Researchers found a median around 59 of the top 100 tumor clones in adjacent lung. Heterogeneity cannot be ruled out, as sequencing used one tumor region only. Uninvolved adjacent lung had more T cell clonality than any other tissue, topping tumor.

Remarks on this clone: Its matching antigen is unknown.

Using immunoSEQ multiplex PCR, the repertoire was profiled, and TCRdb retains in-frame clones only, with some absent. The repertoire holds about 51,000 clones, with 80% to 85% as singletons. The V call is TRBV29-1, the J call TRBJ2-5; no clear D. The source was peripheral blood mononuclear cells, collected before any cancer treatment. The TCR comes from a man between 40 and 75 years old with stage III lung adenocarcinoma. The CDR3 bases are TGCAGCGTAGGCCGGGAGACCCAGTACTTC. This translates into CSVGRETQYF.